These T cell receptor beta chains were read from a single sample in a study of T-cell memory formation after mild COVID-19. One entry per CDR3 protein, called by TCRdb with MiXCR from the 5' RACE reads. The repertoire holds some 340,000 distinct CDR3 sequences, with 10% to 15% as singletons. Sequences were obtained from PBMCs or a T cell subset sorted from them (not recorded which). Every receptor here comes from a man between 18 and 35 years old who had mild COVID-19 (a few samples of this study predate the infection). Cell type and time point are not known. Both conserved end residues are part of each CDR3. D genes are given only for firm matches. Part of the rows lack a size; the others show once, few, many or a class for expanded clones.

cdr3_length,d_call,v_call,j_call,clone_size,cdr3_aa
14,.,TRBV12-3/TRBV12-4,TRBJ2-7,few,CASSKGLLDYEQYF
15,TRBD1,TRBV5-1,TRBJ1-1,.,CASSKGATSNTEAFF
14,.,TRBV11-2,TRBJ2-3,.,CACAPADGTDTQYF
16,.,TRBV18,TRBJ1-5,few,CASSPPGTAGFEPQHF
13,TRBD1,TRBV7-2,TRBJ1-2,once,CASSRDREDGYTF
16,TRBD2,TRBV5-1,TRBJ2-3,few,CASSSGLAPSTDTQYF
15,.,TRBV4-3,TRBJ1-2,.,CASSQVNSFNYGYTF
14,TRBD1,TRBV12-3/TRBV12-4,TRBJ2-3,.,CASRDDRGKDTQYF
15,.,TRBV12-3/TRBV12-4,TRBJ1-4,.,CASSPRAGNNEKLFF
14,.,TRBV18,TRBJ2-3,.,CASSPPSNTDTQYF
15,TRBD1,TRBV11-1,TRBJ2-3,.,CASSRRQGRTDTQYF
17,.,TRBV6-1,TRBJ2-2,.,CASSEADPGQNTGELFF
14,.,TRBV7-9,TRBJ1-4,once,CASSLGGTGEKLFF
16,.,TRBV7-9,TRBJ1-4,few,CASSLGFRDQNEKLFF